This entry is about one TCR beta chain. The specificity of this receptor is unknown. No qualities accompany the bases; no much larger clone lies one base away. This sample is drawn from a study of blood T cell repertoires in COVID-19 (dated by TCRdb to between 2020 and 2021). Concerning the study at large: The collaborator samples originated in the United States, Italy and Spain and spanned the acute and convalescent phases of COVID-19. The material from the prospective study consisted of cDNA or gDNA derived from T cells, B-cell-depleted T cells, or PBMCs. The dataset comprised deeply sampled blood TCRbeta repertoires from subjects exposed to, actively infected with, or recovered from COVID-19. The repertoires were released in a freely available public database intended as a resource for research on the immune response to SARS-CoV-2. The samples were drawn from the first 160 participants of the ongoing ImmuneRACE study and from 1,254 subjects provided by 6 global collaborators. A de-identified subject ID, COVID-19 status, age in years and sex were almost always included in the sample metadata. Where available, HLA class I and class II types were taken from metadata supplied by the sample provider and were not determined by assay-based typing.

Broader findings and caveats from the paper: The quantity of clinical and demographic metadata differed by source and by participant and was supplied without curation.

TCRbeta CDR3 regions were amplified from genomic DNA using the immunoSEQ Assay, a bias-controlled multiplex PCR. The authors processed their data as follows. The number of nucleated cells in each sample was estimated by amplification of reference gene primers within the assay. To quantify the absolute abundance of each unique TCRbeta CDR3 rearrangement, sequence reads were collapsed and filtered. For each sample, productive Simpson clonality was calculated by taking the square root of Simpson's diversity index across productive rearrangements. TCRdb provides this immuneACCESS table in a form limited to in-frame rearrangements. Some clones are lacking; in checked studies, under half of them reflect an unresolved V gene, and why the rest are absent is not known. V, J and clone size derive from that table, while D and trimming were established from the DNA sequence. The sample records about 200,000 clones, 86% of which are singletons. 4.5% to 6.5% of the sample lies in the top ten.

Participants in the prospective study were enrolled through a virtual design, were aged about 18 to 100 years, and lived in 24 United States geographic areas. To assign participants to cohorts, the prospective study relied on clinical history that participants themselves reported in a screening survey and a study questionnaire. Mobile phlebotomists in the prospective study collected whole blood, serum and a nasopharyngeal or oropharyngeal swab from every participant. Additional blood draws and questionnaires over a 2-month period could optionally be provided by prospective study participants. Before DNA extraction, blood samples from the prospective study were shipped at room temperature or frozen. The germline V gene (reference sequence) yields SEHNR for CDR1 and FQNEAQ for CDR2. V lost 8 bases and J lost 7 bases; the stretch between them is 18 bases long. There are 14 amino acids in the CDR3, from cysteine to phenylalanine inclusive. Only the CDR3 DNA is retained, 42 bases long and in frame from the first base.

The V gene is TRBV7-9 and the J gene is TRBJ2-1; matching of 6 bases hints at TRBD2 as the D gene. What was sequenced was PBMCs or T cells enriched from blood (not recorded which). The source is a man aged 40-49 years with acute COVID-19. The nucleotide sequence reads TGTGCCAGCTCAAGACTAGTCCGAGGGAATGAGCAGTTCTTC. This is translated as CASSRLVRGNEQFF.